The sequence of this T cell receptor beta chain was determined in a study of blood T cells in healthy people across ages. Study findings and constraints: Getting older went along with TCR beta diversity per million T cells dropping roughly linearly.

Of note for this clonotype: The antigen remains unidentified.

A second about 6 to 12 cycle PCR used barcoded and J-beta primers. All samples yielded 2.5 million or more CDR3-containing paired-end reads. TCRdb re-derived calls from the 5' RACE reads in MiXCR, one entry per CDR3 protein. The table records 550,000 to 800,000 distinct CDR3 sequences, approximately 31% of them present only once. CDR3 size: 11 residues. The germline V and J ends were trimmed by 3 bases and 13 bases, with 15 bases remaining between them. The germline V gene encodes CDR1 DFQATT and CDR2 SNEGSKA (reference sequence). Every sample gave at least 6 micrograms of total RNA when it was extracted.

This rearrangement joins TRBV20-1 to TRBJ2-5, with D possibly being TRBD2 (6 bases). The receptor was isolated from a woman aged 80 or older in good health. The sequencing input was blood. The CDR3 spells CSARLANERYF. CDR3 in DNA: TGCAGTGCTAGGCTAGCGAATGAGCGGTACTTC.